The source of this T cell receptor beta chain is a study of blood T cell repertoires in COVID-19. With V trimmed by 6 bases and J by 6 bases, 5 bases remained unmatched. CDR3 length: 14 residues. Germline V gene lookup returns CDR1 SQVTM and CDR2 ANQGSEA. In the source study's methods: Reference gene primer amplification gave nucleated cell count estimates. The repertoire was sequenced with immunoSEQ multiplex PCR; TCRdb's copy has only in-frame clones and lacks some. V and J calls and clone size are those listed in that table; D and trimming were worked out from the DNA. The table includes about 57,000 clones, roughly 85% detected once.

This chain connects TRBV29-1 to TRBJ1-6; the match to TRBD1 covers 10 bases. The sequencing sample was made of peripheral blood. The receptor comes from a man aged 60 to 75 with acute or convalescent COVID-19. DNA of the CDR3: TGCAGCGTCCGACAGGGGGCGAGTAATTCACCCCTCCACTTT. As protein: CSVRQGASNSPLHF.